The entry that follows covers one T cell receptor beta chain sequence. Its antigen is not identified. The data were taken from a study of T cell repertoires in cytomegalovirus infection. For the study at large: HLA-C-restricted CMV epitopes, recently identified, and well-studied HLA-B-restricted ones were used by the study. TCR beta signatures that were public indicated CMV infection and matching HLA type. Study observations and caveats: Identification of carriers of CMV plus the relevant HLA was performed using cumulative public TCR beta family frequency. The study found HLA-C-restricted CMV-specific TCR beta clonotypes dominating the ex vivo response.

Looked up from germline, CDR1 is SEHNR and CDR2 is FQNEAQ (reference sequence). This CDR3 spans 16 amino acids. Trimming at V came to 1 base and at J to 1 base, leaving 6 bases not matched to a gene. A single record per CDR3 protein comes from TCRdb applying MiXCR to the reads. The sample shows about 340,000 distinct CDR3 sequences, around 29% of them seen only once. The source is a human donor in good health (CMV status not recorded). Some clones in this sample may be carry-over from other donors' samples. The input for sequencing was cultured PBMCs, taken from culture after CMV antigen stimulation. This chain uses TRBV7-9 with TRBJ1-1, with 7 positions matching TRBD1. CDR3: CASSLGTGRPNTEAFF. The CDR3 nucleotides are TGTGCCAGCAGCTTAGGGACAGGCAGGCCGAACACTGAAGCTTTCTTT.